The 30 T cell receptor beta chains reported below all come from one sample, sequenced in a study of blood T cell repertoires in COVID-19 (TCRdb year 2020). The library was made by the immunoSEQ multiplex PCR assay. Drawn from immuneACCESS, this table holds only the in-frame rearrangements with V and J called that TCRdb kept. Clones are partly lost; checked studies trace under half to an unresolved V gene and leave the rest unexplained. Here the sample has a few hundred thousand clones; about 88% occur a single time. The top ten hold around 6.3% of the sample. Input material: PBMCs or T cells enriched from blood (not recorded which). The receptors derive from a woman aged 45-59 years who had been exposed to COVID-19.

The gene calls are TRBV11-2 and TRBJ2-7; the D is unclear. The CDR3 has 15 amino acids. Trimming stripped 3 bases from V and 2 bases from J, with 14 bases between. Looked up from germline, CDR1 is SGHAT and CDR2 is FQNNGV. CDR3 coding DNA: TGTGCCAGCAGCTTCCAAGGTAGCCGTGCCTACGAGCAGTACTTC. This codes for CASSFQGSRAYEQYF. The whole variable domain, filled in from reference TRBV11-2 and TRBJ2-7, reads EAGVAQSPRYKIIEKRQSVAFWCNPISGHATLYWYQQILGQGPKLLIQFQNNGVVDDSQLPKDRFSAERLKGVDSTLKIQPAKLEDSAVYLCASSFQGSRAYEQYFGPGTRLTVT.

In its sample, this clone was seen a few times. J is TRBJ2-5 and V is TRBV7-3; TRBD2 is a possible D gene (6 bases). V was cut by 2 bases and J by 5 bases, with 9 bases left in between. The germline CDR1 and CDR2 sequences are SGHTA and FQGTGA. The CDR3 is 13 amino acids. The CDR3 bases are TGTGCCAGCAGCTTAGGAGGGCTGGAGACCCAGTACTTC. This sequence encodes CASSLGGLETQYF.

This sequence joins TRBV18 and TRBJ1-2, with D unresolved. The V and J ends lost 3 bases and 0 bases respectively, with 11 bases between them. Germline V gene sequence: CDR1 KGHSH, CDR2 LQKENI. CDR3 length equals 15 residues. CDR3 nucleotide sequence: TGTGCCAGCTCACCGTACGGAGTACCTAACTATGGCTACACCTTC. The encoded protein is CASSPYGVPNYGYTF.

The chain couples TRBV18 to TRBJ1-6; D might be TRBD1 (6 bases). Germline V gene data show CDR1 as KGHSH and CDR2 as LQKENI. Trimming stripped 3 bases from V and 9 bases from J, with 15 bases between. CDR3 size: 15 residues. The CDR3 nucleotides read TGTGCCAGCTCACCTCAGAAGGGGGTTGGTTCACCCCTCCACTTT. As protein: CASSPQKGVGSPLHF.

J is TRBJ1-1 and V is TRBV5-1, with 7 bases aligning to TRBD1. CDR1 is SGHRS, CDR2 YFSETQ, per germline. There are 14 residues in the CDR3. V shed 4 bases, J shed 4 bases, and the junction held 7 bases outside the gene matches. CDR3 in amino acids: CASSRQQGSTEAFF. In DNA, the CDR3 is TGCGCCAGCAGCCGTCAACAGGGGAGCACTGAAGCTTTCTTT.

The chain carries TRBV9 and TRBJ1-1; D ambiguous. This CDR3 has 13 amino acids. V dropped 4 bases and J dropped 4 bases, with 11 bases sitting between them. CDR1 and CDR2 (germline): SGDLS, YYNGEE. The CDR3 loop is CASSNRLGTEAFF. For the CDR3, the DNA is TGTGCCAGCAGCAACCGACTGGGCACTGAAGCTTTCTTT.

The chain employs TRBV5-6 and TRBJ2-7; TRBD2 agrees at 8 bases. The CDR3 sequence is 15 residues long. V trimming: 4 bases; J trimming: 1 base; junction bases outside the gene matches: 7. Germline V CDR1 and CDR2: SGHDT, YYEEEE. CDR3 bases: TGTGCCAGCAGCCCCGCTGCTAGCGGGTCCTACGAGCAGTACTTC. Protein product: CASSPAASGSYEQYF. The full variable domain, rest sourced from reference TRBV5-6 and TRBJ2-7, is DAGVTQSPTHLIKTRGQQVTLRCSPKSGHDTVSWYQQALGQGPQFIFQYYEEEERQRGNFPDRFSGHQFPNYSSELNVNALLLGDSALYLCASSPAASGSYEQYFGPGTRLTVT.

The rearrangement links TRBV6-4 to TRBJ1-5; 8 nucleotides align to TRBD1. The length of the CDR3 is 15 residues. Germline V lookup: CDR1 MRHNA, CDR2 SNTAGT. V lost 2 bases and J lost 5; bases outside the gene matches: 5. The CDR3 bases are TGTGCCAGCAGTGACCGGGACAGGAGGGATCAGCCCCAGCATTTT. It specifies CASSDRDRRDQPQHF.

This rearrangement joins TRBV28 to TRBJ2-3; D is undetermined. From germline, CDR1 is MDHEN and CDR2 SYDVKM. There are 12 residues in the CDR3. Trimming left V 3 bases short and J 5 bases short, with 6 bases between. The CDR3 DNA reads TGTGCCAGCAGTTTCTTCGGAGATACGCAGTATTTT. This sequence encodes CASSFFGDTQYF.

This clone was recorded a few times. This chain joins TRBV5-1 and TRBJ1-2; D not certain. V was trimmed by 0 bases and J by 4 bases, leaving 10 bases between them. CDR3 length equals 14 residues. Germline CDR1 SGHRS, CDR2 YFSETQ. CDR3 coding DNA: TGCGCCAGCAGCTTGGCCGCCACTTTCTATGGCTACACCTTC. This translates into CASSLAATFYGYTF.

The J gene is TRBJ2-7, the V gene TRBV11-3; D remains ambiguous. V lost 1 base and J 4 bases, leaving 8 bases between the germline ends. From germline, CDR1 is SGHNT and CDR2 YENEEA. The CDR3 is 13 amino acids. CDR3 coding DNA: TGTGCCAGCAGCTTAGCCCCTCAGTACGAGCAGTACTTC. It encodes CASSLAPQYEQYF. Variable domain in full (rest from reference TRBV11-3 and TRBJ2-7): EAGVVQSPRYKIIEKKQPVAFWCNPISGHNTLYWYLQNLGQGPELLIRYENEEAVDDSQLPKDRFSAERLKGVDSTLKIQPAELGDSAVYLCASSLAPQYEQYFGPGTRLTVT.

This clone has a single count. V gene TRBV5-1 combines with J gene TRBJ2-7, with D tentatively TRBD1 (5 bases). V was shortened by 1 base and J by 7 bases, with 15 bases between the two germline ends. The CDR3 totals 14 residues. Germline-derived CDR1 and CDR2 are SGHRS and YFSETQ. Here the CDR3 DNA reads TGCGCCAGCAGCTTGACAGGCCCTAGGGGAGAGCAGTACTTC. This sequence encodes CASSLTGPRGEQYF.

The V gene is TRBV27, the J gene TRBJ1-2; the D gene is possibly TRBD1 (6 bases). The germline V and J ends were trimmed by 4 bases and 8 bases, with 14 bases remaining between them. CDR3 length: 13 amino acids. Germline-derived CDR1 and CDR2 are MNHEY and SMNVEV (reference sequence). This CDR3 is CASSSSKGEGYTF. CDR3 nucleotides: TGTGCCAGCAGTTCCTCTAAGGGGGAGGGCTACACCTTC.

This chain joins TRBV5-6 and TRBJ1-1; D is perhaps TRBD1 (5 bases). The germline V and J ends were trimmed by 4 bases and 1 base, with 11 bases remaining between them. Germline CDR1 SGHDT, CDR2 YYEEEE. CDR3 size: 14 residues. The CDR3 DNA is TGTGCCAGCAGCGCACCAACAGGGAACACTGAAGCTTTCTTT. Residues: CASSAPTGNTEAFF.

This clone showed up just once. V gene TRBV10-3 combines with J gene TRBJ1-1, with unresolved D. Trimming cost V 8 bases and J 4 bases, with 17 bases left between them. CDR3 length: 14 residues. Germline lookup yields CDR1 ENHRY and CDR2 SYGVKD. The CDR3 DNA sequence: TGTGCCATCGGTAACGACCCCGCGGCCACTGAAGCTTTCTTT. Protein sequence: CAIGNDPAATEAFF.

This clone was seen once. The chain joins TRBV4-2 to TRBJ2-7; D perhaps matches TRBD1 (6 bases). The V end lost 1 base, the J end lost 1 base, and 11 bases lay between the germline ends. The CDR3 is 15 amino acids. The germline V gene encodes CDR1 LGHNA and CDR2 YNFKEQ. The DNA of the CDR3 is TGTGCCAGCAGCCAAGGGACAGATGCGTCCTACGAGCAGTACTTC. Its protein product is CASSQGTDASYEQYF.

The CDR3 DNA is TGCGCCAGCAGCCGGCAGGGACAGCTGTCAATAAACACTGAAGCTTTCTTT. The encoded protein is CASSRQGQLSINTEAFF. This chain uses TRBV5-1 with TRBJ1-1, with TRBD1 matching over 7 bases. V lost 4 bases and J lost 2; bases outside the gene matches: 14. Germline V CDR1 and CDR2: SGHRS, YFSETQ. The CDR3 is made up of 17 amino acids.

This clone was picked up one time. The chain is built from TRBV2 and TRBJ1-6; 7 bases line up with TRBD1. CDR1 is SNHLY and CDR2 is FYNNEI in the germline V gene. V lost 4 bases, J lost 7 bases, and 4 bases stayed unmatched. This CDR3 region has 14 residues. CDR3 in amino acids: CASSVMGQNSPLHF. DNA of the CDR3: TGTGCCAGCAGTGTAATGGGACAGAATTCACCCCTCCACTTT.

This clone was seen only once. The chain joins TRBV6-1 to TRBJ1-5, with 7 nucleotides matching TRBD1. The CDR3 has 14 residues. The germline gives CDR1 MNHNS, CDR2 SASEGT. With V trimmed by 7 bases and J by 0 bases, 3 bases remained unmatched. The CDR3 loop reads CASKDRVSNQPQHF. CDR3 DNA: TGTGCCAGCAAAGACAGGGTTAGCAATCAGCCCCAGCATTTT.

DNA for the CDR3: TGTGCCAGCAGCTTGCGATCGGGGTTTTTCTCCTACAATGAGCAGTTCTTC. As protein: CASSLRSGFFSYNEQFF. The chain links TRBV7-2 to TRBJ2-1, with TRBD2 as a possible D gene (5 bases). The ends were cut back, 3 bases at V and 0 bases at J, with 15 bases in the middle. The CDR3 length is 17 residues. Germline assignment: CDR1 SGHTA and CDR2 FQGNSA. Based on the CDR3 plus reference TRBV7-2 and TRBJ2-1, the full variable domain is GAGVSQSPSNKVTEKGKDVELRCDPISGHTALYWYRQSLGQGLEFLIYFQGNSAPDKSGLPSDRFSAERTGGSVSTLTIQRTQQEDSAVYLCASSLRSGFFSYNEQFFGPGTRLTVL.

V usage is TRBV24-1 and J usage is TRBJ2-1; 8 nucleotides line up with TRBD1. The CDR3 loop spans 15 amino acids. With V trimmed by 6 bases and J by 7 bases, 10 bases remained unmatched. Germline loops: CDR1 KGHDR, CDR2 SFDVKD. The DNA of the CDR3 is TGTGCCACCAGTCCGTCCGGGACAGGAGGGAATGAGCAGTTCTTC. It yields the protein CATSPSGTGGNEQFF.

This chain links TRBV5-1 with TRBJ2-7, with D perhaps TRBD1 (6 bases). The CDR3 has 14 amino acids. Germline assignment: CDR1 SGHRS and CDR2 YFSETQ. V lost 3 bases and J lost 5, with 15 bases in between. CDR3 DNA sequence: TGCGCCAGCAGCTCCCAGGGGTGGAACCACGAGCAGTACTTC. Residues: CASSSQGWNHEQYF.

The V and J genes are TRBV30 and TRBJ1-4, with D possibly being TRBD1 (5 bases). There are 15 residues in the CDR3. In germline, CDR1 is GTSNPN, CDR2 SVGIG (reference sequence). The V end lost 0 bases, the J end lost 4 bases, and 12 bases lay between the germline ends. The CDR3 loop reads CAWSVPQELNEKLFF. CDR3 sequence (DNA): TGTGCCTGGAGTGTGCCACAGGAGCTTAATGAAAAACTGTTTTTT.

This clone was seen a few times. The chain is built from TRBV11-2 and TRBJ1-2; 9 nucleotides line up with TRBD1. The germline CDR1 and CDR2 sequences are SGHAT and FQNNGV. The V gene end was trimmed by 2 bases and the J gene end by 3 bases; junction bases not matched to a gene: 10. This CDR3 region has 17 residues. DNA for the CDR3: TGTGCCAGCAGCTTATCCAGGGACAGGGCCGGCTACTATGGCTACACCTTC. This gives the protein CASSLSRDRAGYYGYTF.

CDR3 residues: CASSSVTGTMNTEAFF. The CDR3 DNA follows: TGTGCCAGCAGCTCCGTGACAGGGACAATGAACACTGAAGCTTTCTTT. This chain joins TRBV7-9 and TRBJ1-1, with 7 bases identical to TRBD1. CDR3 length equals 16 residues. CDR1 is SEHNR and CDR2 is FQNEAQ in the germline V gene (reference sequence). The J segment lost 0 bases and the V segment lost 4 bases, leaving 8 bases of the junction unmatched.

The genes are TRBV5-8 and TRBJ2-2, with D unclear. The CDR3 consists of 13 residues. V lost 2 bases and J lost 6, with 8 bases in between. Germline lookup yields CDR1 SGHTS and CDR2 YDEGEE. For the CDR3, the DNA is TGTGCCAGCAGCTTACGGGTTGCCGGGGAGCTGTTTTTT. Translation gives CASSLRVAGELFF.

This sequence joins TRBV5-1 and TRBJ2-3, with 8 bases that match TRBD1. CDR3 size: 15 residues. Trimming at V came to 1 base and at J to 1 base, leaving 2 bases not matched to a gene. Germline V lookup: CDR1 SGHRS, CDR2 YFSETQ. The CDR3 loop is CASSLTGQGTDTQYF. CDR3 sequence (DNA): TGCGCCAGCAGCTTGACGGGACAGGGCACAGATACGCAGTATTTT.

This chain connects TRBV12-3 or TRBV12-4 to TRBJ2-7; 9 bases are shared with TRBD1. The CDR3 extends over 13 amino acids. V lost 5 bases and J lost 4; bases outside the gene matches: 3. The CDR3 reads CASSPGTGYEQYF. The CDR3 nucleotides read TGTGCCAGCAGTCCCGGGACAGGGTACGAGCAGTACTTC.

The CDR3 bases are TGTGCCAGCAGCTTGGTGCGGGGGGGGAATGAGCAGTTCTTC. Its protein is CASSLVRGGNEQFF. The chain couples TRBV5-4 to TRBJ2-1, with 9 bases aligning to TRBD2. CDR3 size: 14 residues. Per the germline V gene, CDR1 is SGHNT and CDR2 is YYREEE (reference sequence). With 0 bases clipped from V and 7 bases from J, the junction kept 2 bases outside the gene matches.

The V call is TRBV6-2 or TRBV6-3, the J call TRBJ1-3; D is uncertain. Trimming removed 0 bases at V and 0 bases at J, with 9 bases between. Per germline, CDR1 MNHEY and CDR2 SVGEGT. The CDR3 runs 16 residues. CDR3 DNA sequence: TGTGCCAGCAGTTACTCGAATCGGTTCTCTGGAAACACCATATATTTT. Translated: CASSYSNRFSGNTIYF.